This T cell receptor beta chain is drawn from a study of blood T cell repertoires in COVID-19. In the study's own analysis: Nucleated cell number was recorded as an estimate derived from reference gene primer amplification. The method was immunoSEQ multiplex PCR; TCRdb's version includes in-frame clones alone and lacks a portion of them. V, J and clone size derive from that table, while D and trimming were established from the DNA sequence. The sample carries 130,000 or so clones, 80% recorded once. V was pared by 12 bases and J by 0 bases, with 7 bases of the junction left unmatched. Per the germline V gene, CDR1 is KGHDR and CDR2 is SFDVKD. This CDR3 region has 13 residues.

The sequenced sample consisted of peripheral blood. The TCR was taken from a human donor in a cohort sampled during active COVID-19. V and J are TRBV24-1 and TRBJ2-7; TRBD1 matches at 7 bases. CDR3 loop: CASGDSSSYEQYF. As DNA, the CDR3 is TGTGCCTCCGGGGACAGCAGCTCCTACGAGCAGTACTTC.